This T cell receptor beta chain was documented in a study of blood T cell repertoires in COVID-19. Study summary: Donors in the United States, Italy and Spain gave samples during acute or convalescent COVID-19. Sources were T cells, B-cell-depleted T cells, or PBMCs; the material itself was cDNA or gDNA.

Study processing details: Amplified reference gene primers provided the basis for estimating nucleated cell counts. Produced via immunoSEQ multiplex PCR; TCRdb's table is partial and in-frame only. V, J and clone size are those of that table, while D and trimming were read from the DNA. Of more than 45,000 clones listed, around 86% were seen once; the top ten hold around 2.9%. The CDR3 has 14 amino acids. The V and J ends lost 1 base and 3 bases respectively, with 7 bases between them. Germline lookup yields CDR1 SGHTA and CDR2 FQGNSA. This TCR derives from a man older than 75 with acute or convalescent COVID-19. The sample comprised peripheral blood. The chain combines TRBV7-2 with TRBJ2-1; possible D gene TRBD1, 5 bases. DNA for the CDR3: TGTGCCAGCAGCTTAGGGACACTCTACAATGAGCAGTTCTTC. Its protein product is CASSLGTLYNEQFF.